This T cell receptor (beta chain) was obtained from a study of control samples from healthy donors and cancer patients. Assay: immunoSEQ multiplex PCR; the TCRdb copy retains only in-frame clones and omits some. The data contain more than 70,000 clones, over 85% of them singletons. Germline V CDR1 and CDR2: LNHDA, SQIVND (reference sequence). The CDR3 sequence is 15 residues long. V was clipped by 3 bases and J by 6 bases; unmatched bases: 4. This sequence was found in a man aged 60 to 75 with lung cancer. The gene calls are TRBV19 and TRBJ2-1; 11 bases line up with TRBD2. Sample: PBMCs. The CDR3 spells CASSILAGGVNEQFF. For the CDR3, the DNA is TGTGCCAGTAGTATTCTAGCGGGGGGAGTCAATGAGCAGTTCTTC.